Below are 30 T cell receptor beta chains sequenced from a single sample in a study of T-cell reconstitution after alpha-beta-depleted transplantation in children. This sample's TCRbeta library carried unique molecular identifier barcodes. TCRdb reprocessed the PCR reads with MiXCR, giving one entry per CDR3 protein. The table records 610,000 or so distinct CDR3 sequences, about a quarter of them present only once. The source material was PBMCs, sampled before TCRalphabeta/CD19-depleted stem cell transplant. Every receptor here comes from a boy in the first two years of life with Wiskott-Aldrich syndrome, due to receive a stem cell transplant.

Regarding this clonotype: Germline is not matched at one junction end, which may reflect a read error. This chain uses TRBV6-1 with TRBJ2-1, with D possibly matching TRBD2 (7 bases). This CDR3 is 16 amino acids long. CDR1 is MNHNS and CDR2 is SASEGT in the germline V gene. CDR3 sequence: CASRTRGGLTYSEQFF. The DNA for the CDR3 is TGTGCCAGTAGGACAAGGGGGGGACTGACCTACAGTGAGCAGTTCTTC.

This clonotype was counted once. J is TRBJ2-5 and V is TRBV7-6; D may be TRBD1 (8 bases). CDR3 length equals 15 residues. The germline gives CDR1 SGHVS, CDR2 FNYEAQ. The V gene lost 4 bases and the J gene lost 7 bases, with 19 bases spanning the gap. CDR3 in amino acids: CASSSQGGEAGTQYF. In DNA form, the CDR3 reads TGTGCCAGCAGCTCACAGGGGGGGGAGGCAGGGACCCAGTACTTC.

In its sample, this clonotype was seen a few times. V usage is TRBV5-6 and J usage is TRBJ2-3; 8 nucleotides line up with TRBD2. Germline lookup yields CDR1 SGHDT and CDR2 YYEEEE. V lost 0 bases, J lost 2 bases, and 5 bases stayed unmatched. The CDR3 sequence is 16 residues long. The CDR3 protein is CASSLEGLAITDTQYF. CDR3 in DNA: TGTGCCAGCAGCTTGGAAGGACTAGCTATCACAGATACGCAGTATTTT.

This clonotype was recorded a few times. The CDR3 bases are TGCGCCAGCAGTTACGGGACCTTAGAGACCCAGTACTTC. Encoded protein: CASSYGTLETQYF. The J gene is TRBJ2-5, the V gene TRBV5-1; D tentatively reads TRBD1 or TRBD2 (5 bases each). Trimming pared 5 bases from V and 4 bases from J, leaving 12 bases between. The CDR3 sequence is 13 residues long. Germline V gene sequence: CDR1 SGHRS, CDR2 YFSETQ.

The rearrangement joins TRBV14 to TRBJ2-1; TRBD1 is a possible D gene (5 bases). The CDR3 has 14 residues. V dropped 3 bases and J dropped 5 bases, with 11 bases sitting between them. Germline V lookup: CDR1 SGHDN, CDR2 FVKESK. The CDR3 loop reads CASSHEDNNNEQFF. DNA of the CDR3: TGTGCCAGCAGCCATGAGGACAATAACAATGAGCAGTTCTTC.

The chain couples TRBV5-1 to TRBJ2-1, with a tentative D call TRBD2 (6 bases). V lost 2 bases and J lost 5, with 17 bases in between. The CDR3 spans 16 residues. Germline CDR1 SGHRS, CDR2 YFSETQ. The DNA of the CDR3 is TGCGCCAGCAGCTTAGGTCAGGGCCGCGGGAACAATGAGCAGTTCTTC. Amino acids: CASSLGQGRGNNEQFF. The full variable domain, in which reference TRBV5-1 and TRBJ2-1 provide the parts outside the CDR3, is KAGVTQTPRYLIKTRGQQVTLSCSPISGHRSVSWYQQTPGQGLQFLFEYFSETQRNKGNFPGRFSGRQFSNSRSEMNVSTLELGDSALYLCASSLGQGRGNNEQFFGPGTRLTVL.

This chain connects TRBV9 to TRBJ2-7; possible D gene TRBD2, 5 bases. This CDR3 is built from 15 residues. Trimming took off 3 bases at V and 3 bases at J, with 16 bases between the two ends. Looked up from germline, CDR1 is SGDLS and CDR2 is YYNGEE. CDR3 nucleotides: TGTGCCAGCAGCGAGAGCGGAGATACCCTCTACGAGCAGTACTTC. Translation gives CASSESGDTLYEQYF.

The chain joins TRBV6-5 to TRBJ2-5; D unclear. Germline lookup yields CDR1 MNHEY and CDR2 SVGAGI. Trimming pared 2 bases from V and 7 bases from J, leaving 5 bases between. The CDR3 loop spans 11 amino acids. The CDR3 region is CASSYMRTQYF. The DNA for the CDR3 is TGTGCCAGCAGTTACATGCGGACCCAGTACTTC.

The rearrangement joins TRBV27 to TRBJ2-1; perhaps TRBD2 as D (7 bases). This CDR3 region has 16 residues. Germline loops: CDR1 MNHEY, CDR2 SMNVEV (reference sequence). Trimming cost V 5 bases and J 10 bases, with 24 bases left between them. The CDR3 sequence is CASSGGGAVLRGEQFF. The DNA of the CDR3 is TGTGCCAGCAGTGGGGGGGGAGCAGTATTAAGGGGGGAGCAGTTCTTC.

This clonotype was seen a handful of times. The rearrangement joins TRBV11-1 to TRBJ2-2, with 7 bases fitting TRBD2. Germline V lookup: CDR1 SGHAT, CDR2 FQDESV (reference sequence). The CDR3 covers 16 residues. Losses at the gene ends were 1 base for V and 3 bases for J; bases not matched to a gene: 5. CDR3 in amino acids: CASSLGGGSYTGELFF. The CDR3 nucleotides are TGTGCCAGCAGCTTAGGGGGCGGGAGCTACACCGGGGAGCTGTTTTTT.

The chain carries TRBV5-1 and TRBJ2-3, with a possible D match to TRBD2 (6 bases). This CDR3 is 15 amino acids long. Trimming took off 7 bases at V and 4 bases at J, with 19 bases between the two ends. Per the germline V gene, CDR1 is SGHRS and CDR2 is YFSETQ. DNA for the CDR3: TGCGCCAGCCCTCGGGACTCCAGGTTGGCAGATACGCAGTATTTT. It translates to CASPRDSRLADTQYF.

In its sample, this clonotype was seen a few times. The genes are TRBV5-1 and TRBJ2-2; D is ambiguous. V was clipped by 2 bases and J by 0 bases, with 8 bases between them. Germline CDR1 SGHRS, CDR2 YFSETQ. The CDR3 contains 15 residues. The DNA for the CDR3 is TGCGCCAGCAGCTTTAGTCCTGCGAACACCGGGGAGCTGTTTTTT. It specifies CASSFSPANTGELFF.

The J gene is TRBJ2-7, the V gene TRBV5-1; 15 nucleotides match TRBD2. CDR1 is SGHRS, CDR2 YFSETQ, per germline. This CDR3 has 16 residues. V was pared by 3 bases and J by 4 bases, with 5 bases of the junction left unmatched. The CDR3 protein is CASSWTSGRATYEQYF. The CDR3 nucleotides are TGCGCCAGCAGCTGGACTAGCGGGAGGGCCACGTACGAGCAGTACTTC.

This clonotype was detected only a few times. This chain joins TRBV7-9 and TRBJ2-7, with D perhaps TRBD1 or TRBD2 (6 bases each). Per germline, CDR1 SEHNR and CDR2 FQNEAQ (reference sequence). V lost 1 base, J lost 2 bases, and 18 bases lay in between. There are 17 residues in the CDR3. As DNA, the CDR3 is TGTGCCAGCAGCTTAGTAACAGGGAGGCGGGCAACCTACGAGCAGTACTTC. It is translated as CASSLVTGRRATYEQYF.

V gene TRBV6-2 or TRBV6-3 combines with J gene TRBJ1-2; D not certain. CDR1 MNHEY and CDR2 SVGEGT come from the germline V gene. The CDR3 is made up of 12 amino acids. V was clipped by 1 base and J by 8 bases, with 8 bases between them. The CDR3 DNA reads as TGTGCCAGCAGTTACTTCCAGGCGGGCTACACCTTC. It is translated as CASSYFQAGYTF.

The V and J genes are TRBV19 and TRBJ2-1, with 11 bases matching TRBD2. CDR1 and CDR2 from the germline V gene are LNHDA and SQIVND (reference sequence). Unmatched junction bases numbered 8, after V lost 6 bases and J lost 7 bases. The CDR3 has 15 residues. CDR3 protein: CASSPTSGSMNEQFF. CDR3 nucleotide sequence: TGTGCCAGTAGCCCCACTAGCGGGAGTATGAATGAGCAGTTCTTC.

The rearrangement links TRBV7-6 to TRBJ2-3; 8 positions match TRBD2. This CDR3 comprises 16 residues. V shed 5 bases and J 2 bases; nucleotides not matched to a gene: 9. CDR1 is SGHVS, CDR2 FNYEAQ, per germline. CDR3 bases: TGTGCCAGCAGCCCTGAAATAGCGGGGCTCACAGATACGCAGTATTTT. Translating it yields CASSPEIAGLTDTQYF. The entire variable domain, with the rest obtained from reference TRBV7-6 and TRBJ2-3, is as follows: GAGVSQSPRYKVTKRGQDVALRCDPISGHVSLYWYRQALGQGPEFLTYFNYEAQQDKSGLPNDRFSAERPEGSISTLTIQRTEQRDSAMYRCASSPEIAGLTDTQYFGPGTRLTVL.

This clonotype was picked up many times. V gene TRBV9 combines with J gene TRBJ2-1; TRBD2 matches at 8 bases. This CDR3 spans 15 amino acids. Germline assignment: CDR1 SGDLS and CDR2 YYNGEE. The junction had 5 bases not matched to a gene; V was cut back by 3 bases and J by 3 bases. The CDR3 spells CASSAVTSGYNEQFF. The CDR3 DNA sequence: TGTGCCAGCAGCGCCGTAACTAGCGGCTACAATGAGCAGTTCTTC.

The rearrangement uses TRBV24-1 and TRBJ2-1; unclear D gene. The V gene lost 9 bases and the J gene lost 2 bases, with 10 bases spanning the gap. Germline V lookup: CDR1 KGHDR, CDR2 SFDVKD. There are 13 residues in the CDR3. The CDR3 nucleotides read TGTGCCACCTCAGGTAGGGCCTACAATGAGCAGTTCTTC. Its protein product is CATSGRAYNEQFF.

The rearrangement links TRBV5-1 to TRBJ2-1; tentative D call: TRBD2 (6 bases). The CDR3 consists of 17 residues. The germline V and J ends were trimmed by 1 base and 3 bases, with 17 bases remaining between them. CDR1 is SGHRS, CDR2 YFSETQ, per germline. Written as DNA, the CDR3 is TGCGCCAGCAGCTTGTATAAAATGTCCGGGGGCTACAATGAGCAGTTCTTC. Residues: CASSLYKMSGGYNEQFF.

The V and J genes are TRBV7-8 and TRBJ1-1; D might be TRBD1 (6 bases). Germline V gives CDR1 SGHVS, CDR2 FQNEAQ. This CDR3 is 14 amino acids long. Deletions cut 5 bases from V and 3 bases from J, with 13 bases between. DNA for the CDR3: TGTGCCAGCAGCGAGAGTAACAGGGACACTGAAGCTTTCTTT. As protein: CASSESNRDTEAFF.

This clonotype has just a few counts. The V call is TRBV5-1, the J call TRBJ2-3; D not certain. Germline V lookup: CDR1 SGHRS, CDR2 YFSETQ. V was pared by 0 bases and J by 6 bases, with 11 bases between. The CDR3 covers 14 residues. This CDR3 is CASSLASAADTQYF. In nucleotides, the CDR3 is TGCGCCAGCAGCTTGGCCAGCGCCGCTGATACGCAGTATTTT.

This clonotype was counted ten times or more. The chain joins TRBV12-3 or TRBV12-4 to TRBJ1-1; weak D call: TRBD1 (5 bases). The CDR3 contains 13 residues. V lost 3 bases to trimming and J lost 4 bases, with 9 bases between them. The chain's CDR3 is CASSFTGGTEAFF. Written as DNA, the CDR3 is TGTGCCAGCAGTTTCACGGGGGGCACTGAAGCTTTCTTT.

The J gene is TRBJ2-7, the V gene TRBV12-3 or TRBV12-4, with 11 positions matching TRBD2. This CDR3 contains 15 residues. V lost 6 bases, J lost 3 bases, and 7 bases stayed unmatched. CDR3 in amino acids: CASRRKTSGNYEQYF. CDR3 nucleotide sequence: TGTGCCAGCAGACGTAAGACTAGCGGGAACTACGAGCAGTACTTC.

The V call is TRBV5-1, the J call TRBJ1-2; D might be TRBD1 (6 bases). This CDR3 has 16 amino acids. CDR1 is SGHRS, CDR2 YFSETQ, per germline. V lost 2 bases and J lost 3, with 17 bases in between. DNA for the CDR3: TGCGCCAGCAGCTTCGATACTAATGGACAGTACTATGGCTACACCTTC. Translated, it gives CASSFDTNGQYYGYTF.

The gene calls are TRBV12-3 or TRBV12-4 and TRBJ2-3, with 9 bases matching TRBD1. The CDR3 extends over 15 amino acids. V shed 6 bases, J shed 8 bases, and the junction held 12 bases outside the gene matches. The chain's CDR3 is CASRAGTGSAGTQYF. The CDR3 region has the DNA TGTGCCAGCAGGGCCGGGACAGGGTCTGCAGGTACGCAGTATTTT.

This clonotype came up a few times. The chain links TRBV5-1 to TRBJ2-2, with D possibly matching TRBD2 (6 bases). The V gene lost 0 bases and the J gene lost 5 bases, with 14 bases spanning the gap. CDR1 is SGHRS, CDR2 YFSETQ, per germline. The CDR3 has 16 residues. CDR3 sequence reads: CASSLVPGEGTGELFF. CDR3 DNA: TGCGCCAGCAGCTTGGTCCCGGGAGAGGGTACCGGGGAGCTGTTTTTT.

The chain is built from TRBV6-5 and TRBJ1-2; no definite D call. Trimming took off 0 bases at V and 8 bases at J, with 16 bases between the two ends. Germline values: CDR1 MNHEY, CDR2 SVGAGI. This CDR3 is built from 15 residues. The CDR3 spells CASSYSTPGGGGYTF. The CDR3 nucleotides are TGTGCCAGCAGTTACTCAACTCCCGGTGGTGGAGGCTACACCTTC.

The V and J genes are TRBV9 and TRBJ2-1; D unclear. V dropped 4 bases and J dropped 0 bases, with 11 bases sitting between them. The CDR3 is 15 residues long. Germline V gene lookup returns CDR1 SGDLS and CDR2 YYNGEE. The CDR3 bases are TGTGCCAGCAGCCCTCTGGTCCCCTCCTACAATGAGCAGTTCTTC. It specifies CASSPLVPSYNEQFF.

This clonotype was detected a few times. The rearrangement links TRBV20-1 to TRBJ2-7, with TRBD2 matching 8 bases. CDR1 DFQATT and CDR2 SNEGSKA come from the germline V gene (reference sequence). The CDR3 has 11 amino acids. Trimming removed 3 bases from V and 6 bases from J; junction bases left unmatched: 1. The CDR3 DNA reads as TGCAGTGCTAGCGGGAGGGCCGAGCAGTACTTC. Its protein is CSASGRAEQYF.